This T cell receptor (beta chain) came from a study of blood T cells in healthy people across ages. General study findings and limits: Naive CD4+ cell counts and diversity both ran higher in long-lived than in aged donors.

In the case of this clonotype: Its target is unknown.

V lost 7 bases, J lost 4 bases, and 19 bases lay in between. CDR1 and CDR2 from the germline V gene are ENHRY and SYGVKD. This CDR3 region has 15 residues. A sample-barcoded 5' primer and a J-beta primer mix were used in a second PCR of roughly 7 to 12 cycles. TCRdb reprocessed the 5' RACE reads via MiXCR and lists one record per CDR3 protein. The data hold 1.5 million to 2 million distinct CDR3 sequences, with about two fifths observed a single time. The clonotype was recovered from a human donor in good health. The specimen sequenced was blood. V is TRBV10-3 and J is TRBJ1-2; D is perhaps TRBD1 (5 bases). The CDR3 bases are TGTGCCATCACGTGGGGGTCGGAGGGTGGCTATGGCTACACCTTC. This codes for CAITWGSEGGYGYTF.